Shown below are 23 T cell receptor beta chains from a single sample sequenced in a study of T cells after somatic rescue of genetic block. The assay was immunoSEQ multiplex PCR, and TCRdb's table has in-frame clones only and misses some. The sample records 67,000 or so clones, about nine tenths being singletons. Sequencing was performed on peripheral blood mononuclear cells (PBMCs). The receptors come from a man aged 25 to 45.

This chain uses TRBV7-9 with TRBJ2-3; the D gene could be TRBD1 or TRBD2 (5 bases each). The CDR3 length is 12 residues. The V end was cut by 1 base, the J end by 10 bases, with 9 bases between. Germline values: CDR1 SEHNR, CDR2 FQNEAQ (reference sequence). The CDR3 region is CASSLGDGPQYF. As DNA, the CDR3 is TGTGCCAGCAGCTTAGGGGACGGACCGCAGTATTTT.

The chain carries TRBV20-1 and TRBJ1-2; D not resolved. The CDR3 length is 11 residues. V was cut by 5 bases and J by 4 bases, with 8 bases left in between. Looked up from germline, CDR1 is DFQATT and CDR2 is SNEGSKA (reference sequence). CDR3 sequence: CSALRGYGYTF. The CDR3 region has the DNA TGCAGTGCTCTGCGTGGCTATGGCTACACCTTC.

The gene calls are TRBV11-2 and TRBJ2-3; D call uncertain. The germline V gene encodes CDR1 SGHAT and CDR2 FQNNGV. Trimming pared 1 base from V and 1 base from J, leaving 12 bases between. The CDR3 length is 16 residues. The CDR3 DNA reads as TGTGCCAGCAGCTTAGGAGTTTCTAGGGGCACAGATACGCAGTATTTT. Protein: CASSLGVSRGTDTQYF.

The V gene is TRBV4-3, the J gene TRBJ2-3; 9 positions match TRBD1. Germline V gives CDR1 LGHNA, CDR2 YSLEER. This CDR3 comprises 15 residues. With V trimmed by 4 bases and J by 6 bases, 8 bases remained unmatched. The CDR3 spells CASSPRDRESDTQYF. CDR3 bases: TGCGCCAGCAGCCCCAGGGACAGGGAGTCCGATACGCAGTATTTT.

The chain carries TRBV6-6 and TRBJ2-1, with 9 bases aligning to TRBD1. The CDR3 has 14 amino acids. Germline V gene lookup returns CDR1 MNHNY and CDR2 SVGAGI (reference sequence). The trim removed 5 bases at V and 8 bases at J, leaving 7 bases unmatched. In DNA form, the CDR3 reads TGTGCCAGCAGTCTCGGCGGGACAGGGTATGAGCAGTTCTTC. Its protein product is CASSLGGTGYEQFF.

The rearrangement uses TRBV13 and TRBJ2-2; unclear D gene. The CDR3 length is 13 residues. Germline V gives CDR1 PRHDT, CDR2 FYEKMQ (reference sequence). The germline V and J ends were trimmed by 7 bases and 1 base, with 7 bases remaining between them. This chain's CDR3 is CASTPQNTGELFF. The CDR3 bases are TGTGCCAGCACCCCCCAGAACACCGGGGAGCTGTTTTTT.

The chain links TRBV7-9 to TRBJ1-1; D is unclear. CDR1 and CDR2 from the germline V gene are SEHNR and FQNEAQ (reference sequence). V dropped 1 base and J dropped 1 base, with 10 bases sitting between them. The CDR3 is made up of 15 amino acids. CDR3 sequence: CASSLDFGQNTEAFF. CDR3 coding DNA: TGTGCCAGCAGCTTAGATTTTGGTCAGAACACTGAAGCTTTCTTT.

The chain links TRBV7-2 to TRBJ2-3; D not resolved. The V gene's germline CDR1 is SGHTA and CDR2 FQGNSA. Trimming took off 3 bases at V and 0 bases at J, with 7 bases between the two ends. The CDR3 extends over 14 amino acids. CDR3 nucleotide sequence: TGTGCCAGCAGCTTCTCTGCTAGCACAGATACGCAGTATTTT. It is translated as CASSFSASTDTQYF.

As DNA, the CDR3 is TGTGCCAGTAGTTCTGAGTTGGCTAATGAAAAACTGTTTTTT. This translates into CASSSELANEKLFF. The chain employs TRBV19 and TRBJ1-4, with unresolved D. The germline gives CDR1 LNHDA, CDR2 SQIVND (reference sequence). V dropped 5 bases and J dropped 3 bases, with 10 bases sitting between them. This CDR3 is built from 14 residues. Complete variable domain (other parts from reference TRBV19 and TRBJ1-4): DGGITQSPKYLFRKEGQNVTLSCEQNLNHDAMYWYRQDPGQGLRLIYYSQIVNDFQKGDIAEGYSVSREKKESFPLTVTSAQKNPTAFYLCASSSELANEKLFFGSGTQLSVL.

V is TRBV2 and J is TRBJ1-5; D not resolved. The CDR3 totals 13 residues. The germline V gene encodes CDR1 SNHLY and CDR2 FYNNEI. Trimming stripped 4 bases from V and 3 bases from J, with 7 bases between. The CDR3 DNA follows: TGTGCCAGCAGTGTACCGATCAATCAGCCCCAGCATTTT. Protein product: CASSVPINQPQHF.

This clone was recorded once. The chain links TRBV5-6 to TRBJ2-5; D may be TRBD1 or TRBD2 (5 bases each). This CDR3 is built from 16 residues. The V and J ends lost 4 bases and 5 bases respectively, with 21 bases between them. Germline loops: CDR1 SGHDT, CDR2 YYEEEE. The CDR3 sequence is CASSELVEGLGETQYF. DNA for the CDR3: TGTGCCAGCAGCGAATTGGTAGAGGGGCTTGGGGAGACCCAGTACTTC. The whole variable domain, remainder taken from reference TRBV5-6 and TRBJ2-5, is DAGVTQSPTHLIKTRGQQVTLRCSPKSGHDTVSWYQQALGQGPQFIFQYYEEEERQRGNFPDRFSGHQFPNYSSELNVNALLLGDSALYLCASSELVEGLGETQYFGPGTRLLVL.

V is TRBV4-1 and J is TRBJ2-3; D call uncertain. CDR3 length: 17 residues. Trimming removed 4 bases at V and 0 bases at J, with 17 bases between. Germline CDR1 is MGHRA and CDR2 is YSYEKL. The CDR3 bases are TGCGCCAGCAGCCCCCGGAGTATAGAAACTAGCACAGATACGCAGTATTTT. Translation gives CASSPRSIETSTDTQYF.

This sequence joins TRBV27 and TRBJ2-3, with TRBD2 matching 12 bases. Germline CDR1 reads MNHEY; CDR2 reads SMNVEV (reference sequence). The CDR3 sequence is 18 residues long. The trim removed 1 base at V and 1 base at J, leaving 6 bases unmatched. CDR3 residues: CASSLFVLAGGGTDTQYF. The CDR3 DNA sequence: TGTGCCAGCAGTTTATTTGTGCTAGCGGGAGGGGGCACAGATACGCAGTATTTT.

V and J are TRBV6-5 and TRBJ1-6; D remains unclear. This CDR3 has 15 amino acids. Trimming cost V 7 bases and J 4 bases, with 14 bases left between them. The germline V gene encodes CDR1 MNHEY and CDR2 SVGAGI. In DNA form, the CDR3 reads TGTGCCAGCAACCCCTCCGGGCAGTATAATTCACCCCTCCACTTT. Translation gives CASNPSGQYNSPLHF.

V is TRBV5-4 and J is TRBJ1-6; no reliable D call. Trimming stripped 3 bases from V and 7 bases from J, with 8 bases between. Per germline, CDR1 SGHNT and CDR2 YYREEE (reference sequence). CDR3 length: 13 amino acids. CDR3 nucleotide sequence: TGTGCCAGCAGCTGGGTCGAGAATTCACCCCTCCACTTT. Its translation is CASSWVENSPLHF. The whole variable domain, remainder taken from reference TRBV5-4 and TRBJ1-6, is ETGVTQSPTHLIKTRGQQVTLRCSSQSGHNTVSWYQQALGQGPQFIFQYYREEENGRGNFPPRFSGLQFPNYSSELNVNALELDDSALYLCASSWVENSPLHFGNGTRLTVT.

In this sample, this clone turned up a few times. The rearrangement uses TRBV19 and TRBJ2-1; D ambiguous. Germline V gene lookup returns CDR1 LNHDA and CDR2 SQIVND (reference sequence). V was trimmed by 10 bases and J by 2 bases, leaving 12 bases between them. This CDR3 comprises 13 residues. The DNA for the CDR3 is TGTGCCACCCGACATAACGCCTACAATGAGCAGTTCTTC. It codes for CATRHNAYNEQFF. Drawing the rest from reference TRBV19 and TRBJ2-1, the complete variable domain is DGGITQSPKYLFRKEGQNVTLSCEQNLNHDAMYWYRQDPGQGLRLIYYSQIVNDFQKGDIAEGYSVSREKKESFPLTVTSAQKNPTAFYLCATRHNAYNEQFFGPGTRLTVL.

V is TRBV27 and J is TRBJ1-2; D perhaps matches TRBD1 (5 bases). Trimming left V 3 bases short and J 10 bases short, with 15 bases between. CDR1 is MNHEY and CDR2 is SMNVEV in the germline V gene (reference sequence). This CDR3 region has 13 residues. Here the CDR3 DNA reads TGTGCCAGCAGTTTTAGCAGGGAAGTACCCTACACCTTC. It translates to CASSFSREVPYTF.

The gene calls are TRBV6-1 and TRBJ2-4, with D perhaps TRBD1 (5 bases). This CDR3 region has 14 residues. CDR1 MNHNS and CDR2 SASEGT come from the germline V gene. Trimming took off 5 bases at V and 2 bases at J, with 10 bases between the two ends. CDR3 protein: CASSPRQPKNIQYF. CDR3 bases: TGTGCCAGCAGTCCCCGACAGCCCAAAAACATTCAGTACTTC.

The V call is TRBV7-6, the J call TRBJ2-2; 10 bases align to TRBD2. Germline lookup yields CDR1 SGHVS and CDR2 FNYEAQ. Trimming removed 1 base from V and 2 bases from J; junction bases left unmatched: 1. This CDR3 is built from 16 residues. Here the CDR3 DNA reads TGTGCCAGCAGCTTAGGGACTAGCGGAAACACCGGGGAGCTGTTTTTT. Protein product: CASSLGTSGNTGELFF.

The CDR3 sequence is CAVRTGNEPQHF. The DNA for the CDR3 is TGTGCCGTCCGGACAGGGAACGAGCCCCAGCATTTT. The V and J genes are TRBV10-3 and TRBJ1-5; 8 nucleotides align to TRBD1. From germline, CDR1 is ENHRY and CDR2 SYGVKD. The CDR3 consists of 12 residues. The V gene end was trimmed by 11 bases and the J gene end by 8 bases; junction bases not matched to a gene: 8.

The count of this clone is one. CDR3 in amino acids: CASSLADSPLHF. CDR3 DNA: TGTGCCAGCAGCTTAGCGGATTCACCCCTCCACTTT. This sequence joins TRBV28 and TRBJ1-6; D is undetermined. The CDR3 contains 12 residues. Germline lookup yields CDR1 MDHEN and CDR2 SYDVKM. Trimming stripped 6 bases from V and 8 bases from J, with 8 bases between.

V usage is TRBV4-1 and J usage is TRBJ2-2; no firm D call. Germline CDR1 MGHRA, CDR2 YSYEKL. V was clipped by 5 bases and J by 1 base, with 11 bases between them. This CDR3 has 15 amino acids. The CDR3 spells CASSFHSRNTGELFF. In DNA form, the CDR3 reads TGCGCCAGCAGCTTTCACAGCAGGAACACCGGGGAGCTGTTTTTT.

The rearrangement uses TRBV19 and TRBJ2-7; tentative D call: TRBD2 (5 bases). This CDR3 contains 14 residues. CDR1 and CDR2 (germline): LNHDA, SQIVND (reference sequence). Trimming pared 4 bases from V and 0 bases from J, leaving 10 bases between. CDR3 sequence: CASSSQRNSYEQYF. As DNA, the CDR3 is TGTGCCAGTAGTAGCCAGCGGAACTCCTACGAGCAGTACTTC.